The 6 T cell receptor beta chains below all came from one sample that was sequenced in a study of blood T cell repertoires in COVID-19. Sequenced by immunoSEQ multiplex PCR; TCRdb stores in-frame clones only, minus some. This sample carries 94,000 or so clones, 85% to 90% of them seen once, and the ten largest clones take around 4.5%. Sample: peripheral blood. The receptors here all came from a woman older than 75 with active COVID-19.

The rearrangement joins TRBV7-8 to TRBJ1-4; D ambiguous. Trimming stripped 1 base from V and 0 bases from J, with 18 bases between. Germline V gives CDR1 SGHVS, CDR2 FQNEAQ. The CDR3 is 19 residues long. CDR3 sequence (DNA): TGTGCCAGCAGCTTAGATTCGGCAGGCCCGGTCGCAACTAATGAAAAACTGTTTTTT. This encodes CASSLDSAGPVATNEKLFF.

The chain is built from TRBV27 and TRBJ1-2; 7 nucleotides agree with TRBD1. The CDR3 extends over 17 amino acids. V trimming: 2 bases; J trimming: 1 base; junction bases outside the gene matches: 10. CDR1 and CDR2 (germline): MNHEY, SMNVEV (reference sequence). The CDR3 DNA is TGTGCCAGCAGTTTAAAACGGACAGGTTGGGATAACTATGGCTACACCTTC. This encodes CASSLKRTGWDNYGYTF.

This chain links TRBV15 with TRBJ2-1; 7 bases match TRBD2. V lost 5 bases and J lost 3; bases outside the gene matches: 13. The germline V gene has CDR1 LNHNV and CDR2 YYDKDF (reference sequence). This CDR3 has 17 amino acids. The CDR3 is CATSSDLGAGVYNEQFF. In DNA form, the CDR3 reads TGTGCCACCAGCTCCGATCTAGGGGCGGGAGTCTACAATGAGCAGTTCTTC.

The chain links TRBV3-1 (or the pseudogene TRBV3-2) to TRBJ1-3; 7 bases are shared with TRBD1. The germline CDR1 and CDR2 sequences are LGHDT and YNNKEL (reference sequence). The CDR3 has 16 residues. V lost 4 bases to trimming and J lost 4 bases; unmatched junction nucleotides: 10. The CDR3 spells CASSPKGAVRGNTIYF. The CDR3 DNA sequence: TGTGCCAGCAGCCCAAAGGGGGCCGTGAGGGGAAACACCATATATTTT.

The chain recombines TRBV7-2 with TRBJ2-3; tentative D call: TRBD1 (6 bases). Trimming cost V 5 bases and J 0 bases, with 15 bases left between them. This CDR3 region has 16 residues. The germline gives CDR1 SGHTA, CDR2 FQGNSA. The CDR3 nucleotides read TGTGCCAGCAGCCGCAGACAGGTTTTGAGCACAGATACGCAGTATTTT. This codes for CASSRRQVLSTDTQYF. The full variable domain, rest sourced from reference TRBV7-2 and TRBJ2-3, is GAGVSQSPSNKVTEKGKDVELRCDPISGHTALYWYRQSLGQGLEFLIYFQGNSAPDKSGLPSDRFSAERTGGSVSTLTIQRTQQEDSAVYLCASSRRQVLSTDTQYFGPGTRLTVL.

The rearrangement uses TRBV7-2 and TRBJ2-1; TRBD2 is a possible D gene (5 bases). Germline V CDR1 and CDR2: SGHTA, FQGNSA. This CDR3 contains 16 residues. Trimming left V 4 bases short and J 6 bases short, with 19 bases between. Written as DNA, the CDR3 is TGTGCCAGCAGCTCACCCGGACTTGGGTCGGGCAATGAGCAGTTCTTC. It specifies CASSSPGLGSGNEQFF.